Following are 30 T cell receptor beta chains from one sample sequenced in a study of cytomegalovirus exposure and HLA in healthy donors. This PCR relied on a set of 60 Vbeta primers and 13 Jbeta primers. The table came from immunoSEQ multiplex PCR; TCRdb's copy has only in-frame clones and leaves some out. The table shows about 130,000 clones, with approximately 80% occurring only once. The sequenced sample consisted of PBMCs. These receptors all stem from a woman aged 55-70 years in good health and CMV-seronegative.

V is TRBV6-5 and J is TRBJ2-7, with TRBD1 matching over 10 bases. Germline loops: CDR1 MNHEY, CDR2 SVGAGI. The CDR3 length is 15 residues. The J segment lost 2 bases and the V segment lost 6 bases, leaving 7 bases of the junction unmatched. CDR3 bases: TGTGCCAGCAGCCTCCGGGACAGGGGAACCTACGAGCAGTACTTC. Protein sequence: CASSLRDRGTYEQYF.

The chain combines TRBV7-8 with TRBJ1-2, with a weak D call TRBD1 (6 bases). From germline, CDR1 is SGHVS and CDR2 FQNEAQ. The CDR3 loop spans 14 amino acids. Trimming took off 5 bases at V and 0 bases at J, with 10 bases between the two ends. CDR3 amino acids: CASSGYRANYGYTF. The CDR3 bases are TGTGCCAGCAGCGGGTACAGGGCTAACTATGGCTACACCTTC. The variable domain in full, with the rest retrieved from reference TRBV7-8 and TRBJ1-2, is GAGVSQSPRYKVAKRGQDVALRCDPISGHVSLFWYQQALGQGPEFLTYFQNEAQLDKSGLPSDRFFAERPEGSVSTLKIQRTQQEDSAVYLCASSGYRANYGYTFGSGTRLTVV.

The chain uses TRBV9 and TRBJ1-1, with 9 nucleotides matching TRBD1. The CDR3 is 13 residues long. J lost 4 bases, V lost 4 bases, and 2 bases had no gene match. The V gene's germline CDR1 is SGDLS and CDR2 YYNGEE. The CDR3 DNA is TGTGCCAGCAGCTGGGACAGGGCCACTGAAGCTTTCTTT. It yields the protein CASSWDRATEAFF. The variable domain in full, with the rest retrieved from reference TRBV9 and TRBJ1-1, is DSGVTQTPKHLITATGQRVTLRCSPRSGDLSVYWYQQSLDQGLQFLIQYYNGEERAKGNILERFSAQQFPDLHSELNLSSLELGDSALYFCASSWDRATEAFFGQGTRLTVV.

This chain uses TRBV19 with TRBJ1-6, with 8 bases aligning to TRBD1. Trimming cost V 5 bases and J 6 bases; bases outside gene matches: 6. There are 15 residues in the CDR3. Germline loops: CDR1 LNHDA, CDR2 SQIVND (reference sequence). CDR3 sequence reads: CASSLGQEGNSPLHF. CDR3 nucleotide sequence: TGTGCCAGTAGTCTGGGACAGGAGGGTAATTCACCCCTCCACTTT.

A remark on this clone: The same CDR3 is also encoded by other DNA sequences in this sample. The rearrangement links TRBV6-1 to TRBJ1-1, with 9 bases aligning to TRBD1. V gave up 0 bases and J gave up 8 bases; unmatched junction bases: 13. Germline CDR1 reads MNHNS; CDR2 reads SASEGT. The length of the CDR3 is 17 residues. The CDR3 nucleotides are TGTGCCAGCAGTGAAGCTTGGGGGACCGGGACAGGGATCGAAGCTTTCTTT. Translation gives CASSEAWGTGTGIEAFF.

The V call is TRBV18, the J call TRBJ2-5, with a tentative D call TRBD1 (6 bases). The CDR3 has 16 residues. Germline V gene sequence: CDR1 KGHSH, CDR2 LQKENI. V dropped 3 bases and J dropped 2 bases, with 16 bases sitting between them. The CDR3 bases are TGTGCCAGCTCACCTCGACAGGCGACTTCACAAGAGACCCAGTACTTC. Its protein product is CASSPRQATSQETQYF.

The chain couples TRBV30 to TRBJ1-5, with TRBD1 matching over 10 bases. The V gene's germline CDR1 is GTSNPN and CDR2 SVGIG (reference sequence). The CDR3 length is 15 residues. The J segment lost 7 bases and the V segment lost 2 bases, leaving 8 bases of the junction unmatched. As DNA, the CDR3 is TGTGCCTGGAGTCCGGCGACAGGGGGCCGCCAGCCCCAGCATTTT. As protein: CAWSPATGGRQPQHF.

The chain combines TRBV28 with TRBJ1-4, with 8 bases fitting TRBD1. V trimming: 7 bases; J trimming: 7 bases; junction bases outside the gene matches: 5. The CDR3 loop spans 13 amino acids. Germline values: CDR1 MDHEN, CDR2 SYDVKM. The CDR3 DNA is TGTGCCAGCATCAAAGACAGGGGTGAAAAACTGTTTTTT. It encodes CASIKDRGEKLFF.

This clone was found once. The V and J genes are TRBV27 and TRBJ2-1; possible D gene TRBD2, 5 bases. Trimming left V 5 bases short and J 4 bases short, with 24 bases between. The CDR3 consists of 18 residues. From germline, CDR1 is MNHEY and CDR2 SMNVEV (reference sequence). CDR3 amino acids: CASSRGYGVDLGYNEQFF. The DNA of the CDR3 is TGTGCCAGCAGTCGAGGGTATGGGGTGGACCTGGGTTACAATGAGCAGTTCTTC.

The CDR3 region is CASRSGTNTGYTF. For the CDR3, the DNA is TGTGCCAGCAGATCCGGGACAAATACGGGCTACACCTTC. The chain uses TRBV28 and TRBJ1-2; TRBD1 might be the D (6 bases). Germline V gene lookup returns CDR1 MDHEN and CDR2 SYDVKM. The CDR3 covers 13 residues. Trimming stripped 6 bases from V and 8 bases from J, with 16 bases between.

The CDR3 is CASRREQADTQYF. Written as DNA, the CDR3 is TGCGCCAGCAGGCGGGAGCAGGCCGATACGCAGTATTTT. The V gene is TRBV5-1, the J gene TRBJ2-3, with 7 bases identical to TRBD2. Germline V gives CDR1 SGHRS, CDR2 YFSETQ. The CDR3 is 13 residues long. J lost 6 bases, V lost 5 bases, and 6 bases had no gene match.

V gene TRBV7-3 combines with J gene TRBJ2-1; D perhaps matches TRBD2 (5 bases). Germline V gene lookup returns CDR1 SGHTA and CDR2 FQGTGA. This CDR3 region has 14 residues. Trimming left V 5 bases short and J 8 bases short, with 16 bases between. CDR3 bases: TGTGCCAGCAGCCCTCCCGGGATTAGGGATGAGCAGTTCTTC. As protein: CASSPPGIRDEQFF.

CDR3 sequence: CAWSKGGDRGWQETQYF. DNA of the CDR3: TGTGCCTGGAGCAAAGGGGGGGACAGGGGATGGCAAGAGACCCAGTACTTC. The V gene is TRBV30, the J gene TRBJ2-5; TRBD1 agrees at 10 bases. Per the germline V gene, CDR1 is GTSNPN and CDR2 is SVGIG (reference sequence). V lost 3 bases to trimming and J lost 2 bases; unmatched junction nucleotides: 12. The CDR3 consists of 17 residues.

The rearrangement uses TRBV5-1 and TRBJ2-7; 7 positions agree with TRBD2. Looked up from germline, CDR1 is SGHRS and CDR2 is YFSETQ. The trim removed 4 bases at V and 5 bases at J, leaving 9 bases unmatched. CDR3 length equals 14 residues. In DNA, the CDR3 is TGCGCCAGCAGCGGGGGACCCCGGGGGGACGAGCAGTACTTC. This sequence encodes CASSGGPRGDEQYF.

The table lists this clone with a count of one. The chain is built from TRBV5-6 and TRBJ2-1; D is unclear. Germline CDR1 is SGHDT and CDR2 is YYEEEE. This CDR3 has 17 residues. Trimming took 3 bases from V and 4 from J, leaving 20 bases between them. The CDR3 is CASSSVLLADFYNEQFF. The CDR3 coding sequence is TGTGCCAGCAGCTCGGTTTTATTGGCCGACTTTTACAATGAGCAGTTCTTC. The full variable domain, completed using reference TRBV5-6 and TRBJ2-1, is DAGVTQSPTHLIKTRGQQVTLRCSPKSGHDTVSWYQQALGQGPQFIFQYYEEEERQRGNFPDRFSGHQFPNYSSELNVNALLLGDSALYLCASSSVLLADFYNEQFFGPGTRLTVL.

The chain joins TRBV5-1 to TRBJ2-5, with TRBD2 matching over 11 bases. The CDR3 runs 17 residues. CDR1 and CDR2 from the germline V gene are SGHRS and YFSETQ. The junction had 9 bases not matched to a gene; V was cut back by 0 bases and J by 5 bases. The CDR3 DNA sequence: TGCGCCAGCAGCTTGGCCCTTAGCGGGGGGGCAGAGGAGACCCAGTACTTC. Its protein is CASSLALSGGAEETQYF. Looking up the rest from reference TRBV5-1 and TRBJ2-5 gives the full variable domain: KAGVTQTPRYLIKTRGQQVTLSCSPISGHRSVSWYQQTPGQGLQFLFEYFSETQRNKGNFPGRFSGRQFSNSRSEMNVSTLELGDSALYLCASSLALSGGAEETQYFGPGTRLLVL.

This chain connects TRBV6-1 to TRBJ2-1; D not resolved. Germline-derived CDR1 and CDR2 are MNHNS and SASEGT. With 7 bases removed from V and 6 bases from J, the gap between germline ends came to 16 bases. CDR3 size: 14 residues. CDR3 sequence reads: CASINPQVVNEQFF. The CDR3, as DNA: TGTGCCAGCATTAACCCCCAGGTTGTCAATGAGCAGTTCTTC.

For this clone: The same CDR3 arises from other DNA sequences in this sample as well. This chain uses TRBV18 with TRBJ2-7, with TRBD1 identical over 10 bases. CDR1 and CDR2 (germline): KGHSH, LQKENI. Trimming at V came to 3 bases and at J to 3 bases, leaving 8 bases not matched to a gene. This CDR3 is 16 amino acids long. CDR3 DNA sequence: TGTGCCAGCTCACCGCTGGGGACAGGGGACTACTACGAGCAGTACTTC. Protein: CASSPLGTGDYYEQYF.

The CDR3 loop reads CASSVGLAGRETQYF. Here the CDR3 DNA reads TGTGCCAGCAGCGTAGGCCTAGCGGGGCGGGAGACCCAGTACTTC. The chain recombines TRBV9 with TRBJ2-5, with TRBD2 matching over 9 bases. CDR3 length: 15 residues. The ends lost 0 bases at V and 5 bases at J; junction bases unmatched: 5. Germline CDR1 is SGDLS and CDR2 is YYNGEE.

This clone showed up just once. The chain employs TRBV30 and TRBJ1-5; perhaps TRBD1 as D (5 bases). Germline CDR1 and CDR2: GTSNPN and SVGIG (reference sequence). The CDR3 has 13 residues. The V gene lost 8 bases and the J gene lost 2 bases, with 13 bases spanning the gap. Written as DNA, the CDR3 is TGTGCCCTGGGGCAGCCTGGCAATCAGCCCCAGCATTTT. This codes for CALGQPGNQPQHF.

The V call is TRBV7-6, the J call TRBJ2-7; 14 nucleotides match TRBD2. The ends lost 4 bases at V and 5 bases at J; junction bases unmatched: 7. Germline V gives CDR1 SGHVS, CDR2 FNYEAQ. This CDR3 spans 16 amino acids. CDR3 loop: CASSSGLAGEFNEQYF. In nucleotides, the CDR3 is TGTGCCAGCAGCTCGGGACTAGCGGGAGAATTCAACGAGCAGTACTTC.

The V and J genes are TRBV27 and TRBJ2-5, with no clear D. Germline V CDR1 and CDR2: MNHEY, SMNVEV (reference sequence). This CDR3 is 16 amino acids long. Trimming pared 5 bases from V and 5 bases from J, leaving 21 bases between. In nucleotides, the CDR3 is TGTGCCAGCAGTCCTCCGGTCGTGTTTATCGGGGAGACCCAGTACTTC. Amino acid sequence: CASSPPVVFIGETQYF.

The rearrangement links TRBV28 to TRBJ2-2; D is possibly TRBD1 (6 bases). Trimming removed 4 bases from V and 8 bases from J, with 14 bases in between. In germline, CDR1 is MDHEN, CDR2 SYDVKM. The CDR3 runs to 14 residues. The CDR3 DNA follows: TGTGCCAGCAGTTGGGCTAGGGGGATTGGGGAGCTGTTTTTT. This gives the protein CASSWARGIGELFF.

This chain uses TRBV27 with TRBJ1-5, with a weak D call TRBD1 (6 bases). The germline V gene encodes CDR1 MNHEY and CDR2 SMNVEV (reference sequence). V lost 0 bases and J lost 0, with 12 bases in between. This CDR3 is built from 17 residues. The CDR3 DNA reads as TGTGCCAGCAGTTTATCCGCTGGACAGAATAGCAATCAGCCCCAGCATTTT. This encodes CASSLSAGQNSNQPQHF.

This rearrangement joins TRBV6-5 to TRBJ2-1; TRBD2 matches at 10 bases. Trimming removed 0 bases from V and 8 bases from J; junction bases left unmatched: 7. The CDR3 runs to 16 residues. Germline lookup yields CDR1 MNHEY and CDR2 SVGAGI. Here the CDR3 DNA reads TGTGCCAGCAGTTACTCGAGACTAGCGGGTGCCGATGAGCAGTTCTTC. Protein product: CASSYSRLAGADEQFF.

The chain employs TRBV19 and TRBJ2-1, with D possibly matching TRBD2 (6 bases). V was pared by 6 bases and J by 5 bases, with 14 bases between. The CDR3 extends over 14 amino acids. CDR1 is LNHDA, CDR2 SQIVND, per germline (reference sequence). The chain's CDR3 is CASRTRDFDNEQFF. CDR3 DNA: TGTGCCAGTAGGACGCGGGATTTCGACAATGAGCAGTTCTTC.

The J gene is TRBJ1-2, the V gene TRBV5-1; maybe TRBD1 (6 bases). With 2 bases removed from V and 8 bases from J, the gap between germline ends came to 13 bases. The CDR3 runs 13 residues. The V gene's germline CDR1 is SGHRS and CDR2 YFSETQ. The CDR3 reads CASSFRGPGGYTF. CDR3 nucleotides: TGCGCCAGCAGCTTCAGGGGTCCCGGCGGCTACACCTTC. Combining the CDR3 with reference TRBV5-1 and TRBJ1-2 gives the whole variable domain KAGVTQTPRYLIKTRGQQVTLSCSPISGHRSVSWYQQTPGQGLQFLFEYFSETQRNKGNFPGRFSGRQFSNSRSEMNVSTLELGDSALYLCASSFRGPGGYTFGSGTRLTVV.

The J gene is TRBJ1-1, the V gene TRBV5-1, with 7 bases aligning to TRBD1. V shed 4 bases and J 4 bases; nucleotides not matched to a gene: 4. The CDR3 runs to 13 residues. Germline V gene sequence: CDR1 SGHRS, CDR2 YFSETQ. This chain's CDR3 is CASSQTGRTEAFF. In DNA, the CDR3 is TGCGCCAGCAGCCAGACAGGGCGCACTGAAGCTTTCTTT.

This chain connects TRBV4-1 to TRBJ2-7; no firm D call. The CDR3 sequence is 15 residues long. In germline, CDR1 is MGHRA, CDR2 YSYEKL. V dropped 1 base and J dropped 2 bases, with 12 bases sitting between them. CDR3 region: CASSQAQTATYEQYF. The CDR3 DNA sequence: TGCGCCAGCAGCCAAGCACAGACGGCAACCTACGAGCAGTACTTC.

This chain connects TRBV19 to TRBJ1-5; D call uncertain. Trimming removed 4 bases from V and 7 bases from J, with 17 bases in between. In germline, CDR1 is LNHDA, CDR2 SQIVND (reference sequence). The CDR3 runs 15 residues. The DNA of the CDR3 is TGTGCCAGTAGTAGGGCAGGCGGGGTCCGGCAGCCCCAGCATTTT. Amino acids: CASSRAGGVRQPQHF.